This is a list of T cell receptor beta chains from one sample in a study of T cells in Graves' hyperthyroidism and ophthalmopathy. A single record per CDR3 protein comes from TCRdb applying MiXCR to the multiplex PCR reads. The repertoire holds about 350,000 distinct CDR3 sequences, with approximately 18% as singletons. Sequencing input: blood. The origin of the receptors is a woman aged 40-49 years with Graves' ophthalmopathy. The CDR3 runs from the conserved cysteine through the conserved F or W. Fields, in order: D gene, clone size, V gene, J gene, CDR3 protein, CDR3 DNA. The D gene is left open where the match is weak. Clone size, where shown, is once, few, many, or a class for clones that have expanded.

>TRBD2|many|TRBV6-2/TRBV6-3|TRBJ2-2
CASSYREGPGELFF
TGTGCCAGCAGTTACCGGGAGGGCCCCGGGGAGCTGTTTTTT
>NA|many|TRBV11-2|TRBJ2-7
CASSQSSYEQYF
TGTGCCAGCAGCCAAAGCTCCTACGAGCAGTACTTC
>NA|NA|TRBV28|TRBJ1-2
CASFDSYGYTF
TGTGCCAGCTTCGACAGCTATGGCTACACCTTC
>TRBD2|many|TRBV20-1|TRBJ2-7
CSASGLARNYEQYF
TGCAGTGCCTCAGGACTAGCGAGAAATTACGAGCAGTACTTC
>NA|many|TRBV7-2|TRBJ1-5
CASSLGLRDQPQHF
TGTGCCAGCAGCTTAGGATTGCGGGATCAGCCCCAGCATTTT
>TRBD2|many|TRBV20-1|TRBJ2-7
CSAPRLAGEAEQYF
TGCAGTGCTCCCAGACTAGCGGGAGAGGCCGAGCAGTACTTC
>TRBD1|few|TRBV14|TRBJ2-6
CASSPPLRVTGALSGANVLTF
TGTGCCAGCAGCCCCCCCCTACGGGTGACAGGGGCCCTCTCTGGGGCCAACGTCCTGACTTTC
>NA|many|TRBV7-9|TRBJ2-2
CASSPSGTTGELFF
TGTGCCAGCAGTCCCTCCGGGACAACCGGGGAGCTGTTTTTT
>TRBD2|many|TRBV30|TRBJ2-7
CAWTSGRLEQYF
TGTGCCTGGACTAGCGGGAGACTCGAGCAGTACTTC
>TRBD1|many|TRBV29-1|TRBJ1-1
CSVAGTANTEAFF
TGCAGCGTCGCCGGGACAGCGAACACTGAAGCTTTCTTT
>NA|many|TRBV7-8|TRBJ2-7
CASSQPGTSLAEQYF
TGTGCCAGCAGCCAACCCGGGACATCGTTAGCCGAGCAGTACTTC
>TRBD1|many|TRBV20-1|TRBJ1-5
CSALGQGLDQPQHF
TGCAGTGCGCTAGGACAGGGGTTAGATCAGCCCCAGCATTTT
>TRBD1|once|TRBV5-1|TRBJ2-5
CASSWGTDEETQYF
TGCGCCAGCAGCTGGGGGACAGATGAAGAGACCCAGTACTTC
>NA|NA|TRBV19|TRBJ2-1
CASKSVIGSYEQFF
TGTGCCAGTAAGAGTGTCATTGGATCCTACGAGCAGTTCTTC
>NA|many|TRBV12-3/TRBV12-4|TRBJ2-2
CASSFNPNTGELFF
TGTGCCAGCAGTTTCAATCCGAACACCGGGGAGCTGTTTTTT
>TRBD2|many|TRBV11-2|TRBJ2-1
CASSFLAGGGNEQFF
TGTGCCAGCAGCTTTCTAGCGGGAGGAGGTAATGAGCAGTTCTTC
>TRBD1|many|TRBV5-1|TRBJ2-7
CASSYRTGAYEQYF
TGCGCCAGCAGCTACCGGACAGGAGCCTACGAGCAGTACTTC
>NA|NA|TRBV6-1|TRBJ2-7
CASSPAGPIYEQYF
TGTGCCAGCAGTCCTGCGGGACCCATCTACGAGCAGTACTTC
>NA|NA|TRBV10-3|TRBJ1-1
CAISESGERAFF
TGTGCCATCAGTGAGTCGGGGGAGCGTGCTTTCTTT
>TRBD1|many|TRBV11-2|TRBJ2-5
CASSLGSLTQGKETQYF
TGTGCCAGCAGCTTAGGGAGTCTTACACAGGGGAAAGAGACCCAGTACTTC
>NA|many|TRBV28|TRBJ1-2
CASRERLGVLNYGYTF
TGTGCCAGCAGGGAGAGGTTGGGGGTCCTTAACTATGGCTACACCTTC
>NA|many|TRBV12-3/TRBV12-4|TRBJ1-6
CASSPRTPGGSPLHF
TGTGCCAGCAGTCCTCGGACGCCCGGGGGTTCACCCCTCCACTTT
>TRBD1|many|TRBV2|TRBJ2-5
CASSPRGRETQYF
TGTGCCAGCAGTCCCAGGGGGCGAGAGACCCAGTACTTC
>NA|many|TRBV7-2|TRBJ2-7
CASSLSPGVSYEQYF
TGTGCCAGCAGCTTATCGCCCGGGGTCTCCTACGAGCAGTACTTC
>NA|few|TRBV6-1|TRBJ2-5
CASSTGGREETQYF
TGTGCCAGCAGCACCGGTGGCAGAGAAGAGACCCAGTACTTC
>NA|many|TRBV7-8|TRBJ1-5
CASSSTNQPQHF
TGTGCCAGCAGCTCAACAAATCAGCCCCAGCATTTT
>NA|many|TRBV3-1|TRBJ2-7
CASSDDRTTRFYEQYF
TGTGCCAGCAGCGATGATAGAACGACTAGGTTCTACGAGCAGTACTTC
>NA|NA|TRBV6-1|TRBJ1-5
CASSEGLGLFSQNQPQHF
TGTGCCAGCAGTGAAGGTCTGGGGCTCTTCTCCCAGAATCAGCCCCAGCATTTT